Presented here are 9 T cell receptor beta chains from one specimen sequenced in a study of T cell responses to AZD1222 COVID-19 vaccine. Repertoires were generated with immunoSEQ multiplex PCR, while TCRdb's copy carries only in-frame clones and drops some. The sample holds roughly 120,000 clones, 70% to 90% seen once. The source material was peripheral blood, sampled on day 0 of MenACWY control vaccination. The receptors derive from an adult in good health.

The V and J genes are TRBV30 and TRBJ1-5, with unresolved D. Germline lookup yields CDR1 GTSNPN and CDR2 SVGIG (reference sequence). The CDR3 length is 13 residues. V gave up 7 bases and J gave up 0 bases, with 10 bases separating them. The CDR3 loop is CASSTDSNQPQHF. The DNA for the CDR3 is TGTGCCTCGTCGACGGATAGCAATCAGCCCCAGCATTTT.

This rearrangement joins TRBV5-1 to TRBJ1-6, with D tentatively TRBD1 (6 bases). Germline V gene sequence: CDR1 SGHRS, CDR2 YFSETQ. V was trimmed by 3 bases and J by 5 bases, leaving 15 bases between them. The CDR3 extends over 16 amino acids. CDR3 loop: CASSSTGFGHNSPLHF. CDR3 in DNA: TGCGCCAGCAGCTCCACAGGGTTTGGGCATAATTCACCCCTCCACTTT.

The CDR3 region is CASSLGLGSSNQPQHF. The CDR3 DNA is TGTGCCAGCAGCTTAGGACTGGGCAGTAGCAATCAGCCCCAGCATTTT. The rearrangement links TRBV7-8 to TRBJ1-5; the D is unclear. Germline-derived CDR1 and CDR2 are SGHVS and FQNEAQ. The CDR3 contains 16 residues. Between the trimmed V and J ends, which lost 1 base and 0 bases, there was a span of 10 bases.

V gene TRBV9 combines with J gene TRBJ2-5; TRBD2 aligns across 12 bases. Germline CDR1 SGDLS, CDR2 YYNGEE. The J segment lost 1 base and the V segment lost 3 bases, leaving 10 bases of the junction unmatched. There are 18 residues in the CDR3. The CDR3 reads CASSEGYSSGGAQETQYF. CDR3 nucleotide sequence: TGTGCCAGCAGCGAGGGGTATTCTAGCGGGGGGGCCCAAGAGACCCAGTACTTC.

V and J are TRBV9 and TRBJ1-1; 8 positions agree with TRBD1. Germline assignment: CDR1 SGDLS and CDR2 YYNGEE. This CDR3 spans 16 amino acids. J was trimmed by 0 bases and V by 0 bases; bases with no gene match: 4. CDR3 amino acids: CASSVGTGLLNTEAFF. The CDR3 DNA reads as TGTGCCAGCAGCGTAGGGACAGGGTTATTGAACACTGAAGCTTTCTTT.

CDR3 amino acids: CASSLGSRAFF. CDR3 nucleotide sequence: TGTGCCAGCAGCTTAGGTTCACGGGCTTTCTTT. The V and J genes are TRBV7-6 and TRBJ1-1; D is undetermined. The CDR3 runs 11 residues. Germline V gives CDR1 SGHVS, CDR2 FNYEAQ. Trimming cost V 1 base and J 11 bases, with 8 bases left between them. Combining the CDR3 with reference TRBV7-6 and TRBJ1-1 gives the whole variable domain GAGVSQSPRYKVTKRGQDVALRCDPISGHVSLYWYRQALGQGPEFLTYFNYEAQQDKSGLPNDRFSAERPEGSISTLTIQRTEQRDSAMYRCASSLGSRAFFGQGTRLTVV.

This clone was counted once. V gene TRBV7-2 combines with J gene TRBJ2-7; D is perhaps TRBD2 (5 bases). The CDR3 runs to 15 residues. Per the germline V gene, CDR1 is SGHTA and CDR2 is FQGNSA. The germline V and J ends were trimmed by 5 bases and 0 bases, with 14 bases remaining between them. Written as DNA, the CDR3 is TGTGCCAGCAGCCCACGGACTTACAGCTCCTACGAGCAGTACTTC. This encodes CASSPRTYSSYEQYF.

This clone was detected only once. This rearrangement joins TRBV6-5 to TRBJ1-2, with TRBD1 matching over 7 bases. Per germline, CDR1 MNHEY and CDR2 SVGAGI. After removal of 4 bases from V and 8 bases from J, the junction contained 10 bases not matched to a gene. The CDR3 extends over 14 amino acids. CDR3 residues: CASSSGYRGRGYTF. The CDR3 nucleotides read TGTGCCAGCAGTTCCGGATACAGGGGCAGAGGCTACACCTTC.

The chain has TRBV18 and TRBJ2-7; maybe TRBD2 (6 bases). There are 15 residues in the CDR3. Germline V lookup: CDR1 KGHSH, CDR2 LQKENI. V lost 4 bases to trimming and J lost 6 bases, with 19 bases between them. CDR3 bases: TGTGCCAGCTCACTCGCGCGGGACGGCCTCCGCGAGCAGTACTTC. Protein sequence: CASSLARDGLREQYF.